Included here is one TCR beta chain sequence, with context. The data were obtained in a study of blood T cell repertoires in COVID-19. V lost 1 base, J lost 5 bases, and 8 bases lay in between. The CDR3 extends over 14 amino acids. Per germline, CDR1 SGHTA and CDR2 FQGNSA. Authors' analysis steps: Estimated nucleated cell counts came from reference gene primer amplification. Only in-frame clones appear in the TCRdb table, and some are missing; sequencing was by immunoSEQ multiplex PCR. Clone size and V and J calls were adopted from that table, with D and trimming inferred from the DNA. Of about 180,000 clones in the sample, approximately 83% are singletons; the top ten hold more than 2.5%.

This chain joins TRBV7-2 and TRBJ2-2; the D is unclear. Sequencing was performed on peripheral blood. This TCR derives from a man in his 60s with acute or convalescent COVID-19. CDR3 sequence reads: CASSLVGQTGELFF. CDR3 DNA: TGTGCCAGCAGCTTAGTGGGCCAAACCGGGGAGCTGTTTTTT.